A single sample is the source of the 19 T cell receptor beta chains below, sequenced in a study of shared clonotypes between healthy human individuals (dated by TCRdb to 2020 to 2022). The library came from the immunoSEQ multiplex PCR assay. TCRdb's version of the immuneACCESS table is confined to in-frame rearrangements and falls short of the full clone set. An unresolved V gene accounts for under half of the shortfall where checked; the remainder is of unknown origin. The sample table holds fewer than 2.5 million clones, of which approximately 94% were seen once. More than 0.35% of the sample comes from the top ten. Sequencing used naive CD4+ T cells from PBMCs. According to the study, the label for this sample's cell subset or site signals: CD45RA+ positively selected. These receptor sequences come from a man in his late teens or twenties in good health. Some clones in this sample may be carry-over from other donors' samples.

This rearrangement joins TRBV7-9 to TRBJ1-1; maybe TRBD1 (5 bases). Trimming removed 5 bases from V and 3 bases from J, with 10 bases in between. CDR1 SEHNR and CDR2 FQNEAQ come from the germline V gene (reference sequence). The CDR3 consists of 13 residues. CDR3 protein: CASSGPRDTEAFF. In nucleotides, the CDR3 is TGTGCCAGCAGCGGCCCCAGGGACACTGAAGCTTTCTTT.

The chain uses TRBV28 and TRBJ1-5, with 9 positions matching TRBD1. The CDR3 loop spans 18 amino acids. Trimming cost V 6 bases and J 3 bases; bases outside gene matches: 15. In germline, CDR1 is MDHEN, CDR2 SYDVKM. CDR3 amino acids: CASRLWGGQGGNNQPQHF. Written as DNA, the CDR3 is TGTGCCAGCAGGCTATGGGGGGGACAGGGAGGTAACAATCAGCCCCAGCATTTT.

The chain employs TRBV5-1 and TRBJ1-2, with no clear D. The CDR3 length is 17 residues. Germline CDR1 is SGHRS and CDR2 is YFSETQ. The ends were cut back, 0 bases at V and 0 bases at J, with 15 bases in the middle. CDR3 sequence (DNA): TGCGCCAGCAGCTTGGGGACTGCGTTCTACACTAACTATGGCTACACCTTC. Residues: CASSLGTAFYTNYGYTF.

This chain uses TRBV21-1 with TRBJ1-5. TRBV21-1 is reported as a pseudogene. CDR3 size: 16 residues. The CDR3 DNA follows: TGTGCCAGCAGCAAAGTCAAGGGAGAGAGCAATCAGCCCCAGCATTTT. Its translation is CASSKVKGESNQPQHF.

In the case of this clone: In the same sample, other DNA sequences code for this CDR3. The CDR3 DNA is TGTGCCAGCAGCCCCCGCGGCGGCAATCAGCCCCAGCATTTT. This codes for CASSPRGGNQPQHF. The V gene is TRBV9, the J gene TRBJ1-5; D call uncertain. The CDR3 consists of 14 residues. CDR1 SGDLS and CDR2 YYNGEE come from the germline V gene. V was clipped by 4 bases and J by 2 bases, with 10 bases between them.

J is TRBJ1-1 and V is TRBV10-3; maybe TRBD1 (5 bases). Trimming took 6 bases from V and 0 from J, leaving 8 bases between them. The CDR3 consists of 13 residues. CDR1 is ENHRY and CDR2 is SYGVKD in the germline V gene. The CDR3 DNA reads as TGTGCCATCAGACCGACAGTGAACACTGAAGCTTTCTTT. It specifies CAIRPTVNTEAFF.

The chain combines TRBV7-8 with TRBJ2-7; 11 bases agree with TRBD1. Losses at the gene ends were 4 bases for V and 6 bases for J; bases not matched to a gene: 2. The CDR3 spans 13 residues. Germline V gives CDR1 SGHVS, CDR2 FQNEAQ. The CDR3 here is CASSSGTGGEQYF. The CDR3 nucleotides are TGTGCCAGCAGCTCCGGGACAGGGGGCGAGCAGTACTTC.

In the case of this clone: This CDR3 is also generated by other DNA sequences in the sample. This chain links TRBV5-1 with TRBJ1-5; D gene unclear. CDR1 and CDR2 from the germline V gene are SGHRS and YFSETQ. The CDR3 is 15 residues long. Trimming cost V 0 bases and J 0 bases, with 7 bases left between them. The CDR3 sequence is CASSLGVGSNQPQHF. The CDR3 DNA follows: TGCGCCAGCAGCTTGGGCGTAGGTAGCAATCAGCCCCAGCATTTT. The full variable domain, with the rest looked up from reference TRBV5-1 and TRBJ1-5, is KAGVTQTPRYLIKTRGQQVTLSCSPISGHRSVSWYQQTPGQGLQFLFEYFSETQRNKGNFPGRFSGRQFSNSRSEMNVSTLELGDSALYLCASSLGVGSNQPQHFGDGTRLSIL.

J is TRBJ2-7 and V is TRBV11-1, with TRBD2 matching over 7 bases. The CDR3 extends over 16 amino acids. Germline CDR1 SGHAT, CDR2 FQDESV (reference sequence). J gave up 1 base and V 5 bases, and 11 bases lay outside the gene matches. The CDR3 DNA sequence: TGTGCCAGCAGCCCCCGCGGGCTAGCGGATTCCTACGAGCAGTACTTC. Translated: CASSPRGLADSYEQYF.

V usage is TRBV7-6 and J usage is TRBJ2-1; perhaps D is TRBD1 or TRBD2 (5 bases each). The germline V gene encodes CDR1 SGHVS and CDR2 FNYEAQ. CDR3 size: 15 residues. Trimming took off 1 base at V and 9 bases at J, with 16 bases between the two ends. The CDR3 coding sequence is TGTGCCAGCAGCTTAGGAGACCCACTTGGGGGTGAGCAGTTCTTC. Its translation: CASSLGDPLGGEQFF.

The CDR3 DNA reads TGTGCCAGCACTAAGTCCGGGACGTTGAACACCGGGGAGCTGTTTTTT. Translation: CASTKSGTLNTGELFF. The chain is built from TRBV7-2 and TRBJ2-2; D is tentatively TRBD1 or TRBD2 (5 bases each). The CDR3 sequence is 16 residues long. Germline CDR1 is SGHTA and CDR2 is FQGNSA. V was pared by 7 bases and J by 1 base, with 16 bases between.

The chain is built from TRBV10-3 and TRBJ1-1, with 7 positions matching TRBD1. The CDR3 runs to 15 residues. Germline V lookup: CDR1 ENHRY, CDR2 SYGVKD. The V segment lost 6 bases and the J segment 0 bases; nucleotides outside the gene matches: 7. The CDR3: CAIRDRDSMNTEAFF. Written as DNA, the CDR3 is TGTGCCATCAGGGACCGGGACAGCATGAACACTGAAGCTTTCTTT.

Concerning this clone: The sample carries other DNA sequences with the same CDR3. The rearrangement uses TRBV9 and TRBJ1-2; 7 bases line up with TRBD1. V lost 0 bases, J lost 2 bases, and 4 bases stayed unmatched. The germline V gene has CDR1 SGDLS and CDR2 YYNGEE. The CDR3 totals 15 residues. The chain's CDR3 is CASSVGNRGNYGYTF. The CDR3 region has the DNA TGTGCCAGCAGCGTAGGGAACAGGGGCAACTATGGCTACACCTTC.

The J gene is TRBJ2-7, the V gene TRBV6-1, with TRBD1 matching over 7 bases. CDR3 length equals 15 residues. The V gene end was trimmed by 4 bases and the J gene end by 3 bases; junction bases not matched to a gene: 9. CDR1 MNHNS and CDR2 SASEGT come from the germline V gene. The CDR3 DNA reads TGTGCCAGCAGTGGACAGGGTCGGAGCCTCTACGAGCAGTACTTC. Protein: CASSGQGRSLYEQYF.

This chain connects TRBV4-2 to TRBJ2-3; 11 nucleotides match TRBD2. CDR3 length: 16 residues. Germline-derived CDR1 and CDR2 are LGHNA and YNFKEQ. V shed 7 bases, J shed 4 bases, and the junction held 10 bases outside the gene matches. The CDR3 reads CASTLLAGVSADTQYF. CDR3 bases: TGTGCCAGCACCCTACTAGCGGGAGTATCAGCAGATACGCAGTATTTT.

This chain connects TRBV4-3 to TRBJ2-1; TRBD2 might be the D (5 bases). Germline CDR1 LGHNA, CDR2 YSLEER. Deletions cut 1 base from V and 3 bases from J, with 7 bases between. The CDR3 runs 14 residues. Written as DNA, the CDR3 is TGCGCCAGCAGCCAAGGCGACTACTACAATGAGCAGTTCTTC. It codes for CASSQGDYYNEQFF.

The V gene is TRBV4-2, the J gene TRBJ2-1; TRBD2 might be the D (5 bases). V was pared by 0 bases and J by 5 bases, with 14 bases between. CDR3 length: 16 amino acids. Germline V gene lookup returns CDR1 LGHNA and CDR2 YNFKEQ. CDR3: CASSQEPAGTHNEQFF. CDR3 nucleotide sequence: TGTGCCAGCAGCCAAGAGCCGGCGGGTACCCACAATGAGCAGTTCTTC.

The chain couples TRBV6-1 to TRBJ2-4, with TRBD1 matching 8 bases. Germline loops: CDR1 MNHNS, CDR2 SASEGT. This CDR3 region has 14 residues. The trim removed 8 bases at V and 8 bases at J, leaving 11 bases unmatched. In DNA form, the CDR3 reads TGTGCCAGCGTCAAGCCAGGGGGCCTTGACATTCAGTACTTC. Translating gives CASVKPGGLDIQYF.

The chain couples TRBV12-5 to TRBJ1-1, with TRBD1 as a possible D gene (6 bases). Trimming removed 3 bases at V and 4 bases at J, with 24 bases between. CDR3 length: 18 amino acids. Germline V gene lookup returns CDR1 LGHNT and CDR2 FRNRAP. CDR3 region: CASGFGGREQGSPTEAFF. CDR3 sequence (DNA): TGTGCTAGTGGTTTTGGTGGACGAGAACAGGGAAGTCCCACTGAAGCTTTCTTT.